The 5 T cell receptor beta chains presented below share a single source sample, sequenced in a study of vaccination and CD4 T cells after COVID-19. Their antigens remain unidentified. The Oncomine TCR Beta short-read assay was applied to DNA of cultured CD4+ T cells. One entry per CDR3 protein results from TCRdb running MiXCR on the PCR reads. The sample has approximately 21,000 distinct CDR3 sequences; around 60% are singletons. Treatment specified: roughly nine-day PBMC culture with coronavirus spike peptide pools or control peptides (ViraFEST assay). The sample here was CD4+ T cells from blood, cultured in vitro, taken after SARS-CoV-2 vaccination. The source is a human donor who had recovered from COVID-19.

V gene TRBV12-3 or TRBV12-4 combines with J gene TRBJ1-1; D not resolved. Trimming shortened V by 3 bases and J by 7 bases, and 9 bases separated the two germline ends. This CDR3 has 12 residues. Here the CDR3 DNA reads TGTGCCAGCAGTTTCCATAGGCTTGAAGCTTTCTTT. Protein product: CASSFHRLEAFF.

The CDR3 region is CASSWSGGNEQFF. CDR3 sequence (DNA): TGTGCCAGCAGCTGGTCCGGGGGCAATGAGCAGTTCTTC. The J gene is TRBJ2-1, the V gene TRBV28, with a tentative D call TRBD2 (6 bases). The length of the CDR3 is 13 residues. Germline values: CDR1 MDHEN, CDR2 SYDVKM. V lost 6 bases and J lost 6, with 12 bases in between. Combining the CDR3 with reference TRBV28 and TRBJ2-1 gives the whole variable domain DVKVTQSSRYLVKRTGEKVFLECVQDMDHENMFWYRQDPGLGLRLIYFSYDVKMKEKGDIPEGYSVSREKKERFSLILESASTNQTSMYLCASSWSGGNEQFFGPGTRLTVL.

The chain has TRBV29-1 and TRBJ1-1; no clear D gene. The V end was cut by 4 bases, the J end by 4 bases, with 13 bases between. Germline V gene data show CDR1 as SQVTM and CDR2 as ANQGSEA. The CDR3 extends over 13 amino acids. The CDR3 sequence is CSVVSGSGTEAFF. CDR3 DNA: TGCAGCGTTGTGTCCGGGTCGGGCACTGAAGCTTTCTTT.

The chain employs TRBV28 and TRBJ1-2; no firm D call. From germline, CDR1 is MDHEN and CDR2 SYDVKM. The CDR3 covers 13 residues. V was clipped by 6 bases and J by 8 bases, with 16 bases between them. CDR3 in amino acids: CASSFSTRGGYTF. CDR3 coding DNA: TGTGCCAGCAGCTTCTCGACCCGAGGGGGCTACACCTTC.

This clonotype appeared a few times. The chain has TRBV10-3 and TRBJ2-3, with TRBD2 matching 10 bases. This CDR3 is built from 16 residues. Germline V CDR1 and CDR2: ENHRY, SYGVKD. V gave up 3 bases and J gave up 4 bases; unmatched junction bases: 7. The chain's CDR3 is CAISEEAGGYPDTQYF. As DNA, the CDR3 is TGTGCCATCAGTGAAGAAGCGGGGGGGTACCCAGATACGCAGTATTTT.